The 21 T cell receptor beta chains listed next were all sequenced from one sample in a study of a mutant IDH1 vaccine in newly diagnosed glioma. Time point defined: baseline, week 1 (first vaccination visit). This sample's treatment: pre-vaccination baseline after standard-of-care therapy. Profiled with immunoSEQ multiplex PCR; TCRdb holds only in-frame clones, not every one. This sample has 70,000 to 95,000 clones, with over 75% found just once. Sequenced material: PBMCs, taken from a glioma patient treated with radiotherapy, temozolomide or both. Receptors were obtained from a man in his forties with glioma. Some clones in this sample may be carry-over from other donors' samples.

This clone was seen just once. The V gene is TRBV19, the J gene TRBJ1-2, with TRBD1 identical over 11 bases. Germline V gene data show CDR1 as LNHDA and CDR2 as SQIVND (reference sequence). CDR3 length equals 17 residues. The J segment lost 6 bases and the V segment lost 6 bases, leaving 15 bases of the junction unmatched. The CDR3 nucleotides read TGTGCCAGTAGCTTCGGACAGGGGGCTGGGGGAACCAATGGCTACACCTTC. Protein product: CASSFGQGAGGTNGYTF.

The V and J genes are TRBV5-1 and TRBJ2-7; 9 bases are shared with TRBD1. The V segment lost 0 bases and the J segment 2 bases; nucleotides outside the gene matches: 0. CDR3 length: 14 residues. From germline, CDR1 is SGHRS and CDR2 YFSETQ. CDR3 protein: CASSLGTGAYEQYF. CDR3 DNA: TGCGCCAGCAGCTTGGGGACAGGGGCCTACGAGCAGTACTTC. The complete variable domain, with remaining parts taken from reference TRBV5-1 and TRBJ2-7, reads KAGVTQTPRYLIKTRGQQVTLSCSPISGHRSVSWYQQTPGQGLQFLFEYFSETQRNKGNFPGRFSGRQFSNSRSEMNVSTLELGDSALYLCASSLGTGAYEQYFGPGTRLTVT.

The gene calls are TRBV9 and TRBJ1-2; D uncertain. The CDR3 runs 12 residues. V shed 1 base and J shed 8 bases, with 9 bases lying between them. Germline V gene lookup returns CDR1 SGDLS and CDR2 YYNGEE. CDR3 in DNA: TGTGCCAGCAGCGTACCAAGTCCGGGCTACACCTTC. It is translated as CASSVPSPGYTF. Together with reference TRBV9 and TRBJ1-2, the CDR3 gives the full variable domain: DSGVTQTPKHLITATGQRVTLRCSPRSGDLSVYWYQQSLDQGLQFLIQYYNGEERAKGNILERFSAQQFPDLHSELNLSSLELGDSALYFCASSVPSPGYTFGSGTRLTVV.

This clone appeared once. CDR3 amino acids: CSVEFYRTGVSNEQFF. The DNA for the CDR3 is TGCAGCGTTGAGTTTTACAGGACAGGGGTTTCCAATGAGCAGTTCTTC. The chain has TRBV29-1 and TRBJ2-1; TRBD1 aligns across 9 bases. The CDR3 covers 16 residues. Germline V gene lookup returns CDR1 SQVTM and CDR2 ANQGSEA. After removal of 3 bases from V and 6 bases from J, the junction contained 12 bases not matched to a gene.

J is TRBJ2-7 and V is TRBV6-1; 7 positions match TRBD2. This CDR3 is built from 15 residues. V lost 7 bases, J lost 0 bases, and 9 bases stayed unmatched. The germline gives CDR1 MNHNS, CDR2 SASEGT. In nucleotides, the CDR3 is TGTGCCAGCACCCAAAGCGGGATTCTCTCCTACGAGCAGTACTTC. Its translation: CASTQSGILSYEQYF.

The chain links TRBV18 to TRBJ1-1; D call uncertain. Deletions cut 2 bases from V and 1 base from J, with 5 bases between. The germline CDR1 and CDR2 sequences are KGHSH and LQKENI. The CDR3 length is 13 residues. The CDR3 spells CASSPTRNTEAFF. Written as DNA, the CDR3 is TGTGCCAGCTCACCAACTCGGAACACTGAAGCTTTCTTT.

The chain recombines TRBV27 with TRBJ2-7; D is possibly TRBD2 (6 bases). The length of the CDR3 is 12 residues. The V gene's germline CDR1 is MNHEY and CDR2 SMNVEV (reference sequence). V dropped 4 bases and J dropped 4 bases, with 8 bases sitting between them. The CDR3 nucleotides read TGTGCCAGCAGTTCCCGGGGGTACGAGCAGTACTTC. As protein: CASSSRGYEQYF.

The genes are TRBV7-9 and TRBJ2-5; 8 nucleotides line up with TRBD2. The CDR3 extends over 14 amino acids. V was pared by 2 bases and J by 2 bases, with 1 base of the junction left unmatched. The germline V gene has CDR1 SEHNR and CDR2 FQNEAQ (reference sequence). The CDR3 sequence is CASSLTGGQETQYF. In nucleotides, the CDR3 is TGTGCCAGCAGCTTAACGGGGGGGCAAGAGACCCAGTACTTC.

This chain joins TRBV19 and TRBJ2-7; tentative D call: TRBD1 (5 bases). Germline V lookup: CDR1 LNHDA, CDR2 SQIVND (reference sequence). Between the trimmed V and J ends, which lost 6 bases and 2 bases, there was a span of 20 bases. The CDR3 has 16 amino acids. The chain's CDR3 is CASSRTVRGGTYEQYF. Written as DNA, the CDR3 is TGTGCCAGTAGCCGGACCGTTAGGGGCGGAACCTACGAGCAGTACTTC.

The genes are TRBV12-5 and TRBJ2-7; weak D call: TRBD1 (7 bases). This CDR3 contains 14 residues. The V end was cut by 2 bases, the J end by 3 bases, with 11 bases between. Germline CDR1 is LGHNT and CDR2 is FRNRAP. The CDR3: CASGLQGGGYEQYF. CDR3 coding DNA: TGTGCTAGTGGTTTGCAGGGGGGAGGCTACGAGCAGTACTTC.

This clone was seen just once. The gene calls are TRBV9 and TRBJ1-4, with no clear D. V shed 6 bases and J shed 8 bases, with 17 bases lying between them. This CDR3 region has 14 residues. Germline lookup yields CDR1 SGDLS and CDR2 YYNGEE. The CDR3 region is CASNPGRYSEKLFF. The CDR3 nucleotides read TGTGCCAGCAACCCCGGGAGGTATAGCGAAAAACTGTTTTTT.

This clone was observed a single time. The rearrangement joins TRBV7-9 to TRBJ1-6; possibly TRBD1 for D (6 bases). CDR3 length equals 13 residues. Trimming removed 6 bases from V and 10 bases from J, with 13 bases in between. Germline values: CDR1 SEHNR, CDR2 FQNEAQ (reference sequence). This CDR3 is CASRDQGYSPLHF. In DNA form, the CDR3 reads TGTGCCAGCAGGGATCAGGGGTACTCACCCCTCCACTTT.

The chain has TRBV29-1 and TRBJ2-5; weak D call: TRBD1 (5 bases). The germline gives CDR1 SQVTM, CDR2 ANQGSEA. The V gene lost 7 bases and the J gene lost 5 bases, with 11 bases spanning the gap. The CDR3 spans 11 residues. The CDR3 loop is CSGQFGETQYF. In DNA, the CDR3 is TGCAGCGGACAGTTCGGGGAGACCCAGTACTTC.

In this sample, this clone turned up a few times. The CDR3 is CASILHPGGNTEAFF. The DNA for the CDR3 is TGTGCCAGTATCCTTCACCCAGGGGGGAACACTGAAGCTTTCTTT. V gene TRBV19 combines with J gene TRBJ1-1, with 7 positions matching TRBD1. CDR3 length: 15 amino acids. The germline CDR1 and CDR2 sequences are LNHDA and SQIVND (reference sequence). Trimming at V came to 7 bases and at J to 1 base, leaving 9 bases not matched to a gene.

V and J are TRBV30 and TRBJ2-7, with D perhaps matching TRBD2 (5 bases). Germline V CDR1 and CDR2: GTSNPN, SVGIG (reference sequence). V gave up 0 bases and J gave up 0 bases, with 15 bases separating them. The CDR3 runs 16 residues. CDR3 protein: CAWSVPGWRGSYEQYF. The CDR3 DNA follows: TGTGCCTGGAGTGTACCGGGGTGGAGAGGCTCCTACGAGCAGTACTTC.

V and J are TRBV29-1 and TRBJ2-7, with no clear D. Germline V CDR1 and CDR2: SQVTM, ANQGSEA. V was pared by 6 bases and J by 4 bases, with 10 bases between. The CDR3 contains 11 residues. The CDR3 protein is CSVMKGYEQYF. As DNA, the CDR3 is TGCAGCGTCATGAAAGGGTACGAGCAGTACTTC.

This clone was recorded a few times. This chain joins TRBV5-1 and TRBJ2-2; D could derive from TRBD1 or TRBD2 (5 bases each). The CDR3 contains 15 residues. Germline V gene data show CDR1 as SGHRS and CDR2 as YFSETQ. Trimming removed 3 bases from V and 0 bases from J, with 9 bases in between. CDR3 in amino acids: CASSSGRANTGELFF. The CDR3 DNA follows: TGCGCCAGCAGCTCGGGACGGGCGAACACCGGGGAGCTGTTTTTT.

This clone was picked up a small number of times. The genes are TRBV10-1 and TRBJ2-5, with D uncertain. The CDR3 has 13 residues. Trimming shortened V by 6 bases and J by 1 base, and 9 bases separated the two germline ends. Looked up from germline, CDR1 is WNHNN and CDR2 is SYGVQD (reference sequence). The CDR3 coding sequence is TGCGCCAGCAGCCGAAATATCCAAGAGACCCAGTACTTC. Encoded protein: CASSRNIQETQYF.

Notes on this clone: Within the sample, other DNA sequences also encode this same CDR3. The chain recombines TRBV29-1 with TRBJ2-2, with D maybe TRBD1 (5 bases). Germline CDR1 SQVTM, CDR2 ANQGSEA. With 5 bases removed from V and 5 bases from J, the gap between germline ends came to 6 bases. This CDR3 comprises 11 residues. In DNA form, the CDR3 reads TGCAGCGTTCGGACAACCGGGGAGCTGTTTTTT. This encodes CSVRTTGELFF.

The chain combines TRBV30 with TRBJ2-5, with 10 positions matching TRBD1. Trimming took 5 bases from V and 3 from J; bases not matched to a gene: 0. This CDR3 has 12 residues. CDR1 and CDR2 (germline): GTSNPN, SVGIG (reference sequence). The chain's CDR3 is CAWGTGEETQYF. CDR3 nucleotides: TGTGCCTGGGGGACAGGGGAAGAGACCCAGTACTTC.

This clone was seen a few times. DNA for the CDR3: TGCAGCGTTGCGTGGAGGGGCGGCTTGCAACATTTT. It encodes CSVAWRGGLQHF. This sequence joins TRBV29-1 and TRBJ1-5, with TRBD1 as a possible D gene (5 bases). Trimming took off 4 bases at V and 16 bases at J, with 20 bases between the two ends. This CDR3 has 12 amino acids. Germline lookup yields CDR1 SQVTM and CDR2 ANQGSEA.